The 15 T cell receptor beta chains listed next were all sequenced from one sample in a study of beta chain features in type 1 diabetes. Every isolated RNA sample was fully reverse transcribed, so sequencing captured expressed TCRB transcripts. The assay was immunoSEQ multiplex PCR, and TCRdb's table has in-frame clones only and misses some. The sample includes about 360,000 clones, around 12% seen only once; the top ten take less than 0.02%. The material sequenced was naive CD4+ T cells from blood. The receptors stem from a man between 18 and 29 years old in good health.

This rearrangement joins TRBV29-1 to TRBJ2-7; 8 bases fit TRBD2. With V trimmed by 6 bases and J by 7 bases, 11 bases remained unmatched. This CDR3 contains 13 residues. Germline values: CDR1 SQVTM, CDR2 ANQGSEA. The CDR3 region has the DNA TGCAGCGTATCCCGGGGGGGTGGAGAGGAGCAGTACTTC. Translating gives CSVSRGGGEEQYF.

The chain couples TRBV7-3 to TRBJ2-7; 8 bases agree with TRBD1. This CDR3 comprises 15 residues. Germline CDR1 and CDR2: SGHTA and FQGTGA. Losses at the gene ends were 2 bases for V and 2 bases for J; bases not matched to a gene: 5. In DNA, the CDR3 is TGTGCCAGCAGCTTAGAGGCAGGGGGCACCTACGAGCAGTACTTC. This codes for CASSLEAGGTYEQYF.

This chain joins TRBV6-5 and TRBJ2-7; possible D gene TRBD2, 7 bases. V lost 0 bases to trimming and J lost 0 bases, with 9 bases between them. The CDR3 is 15 amino acids. Per germline, CDR1 MNHEY and CDR2 SVGAGI. In DNA, the CDR3 is TGTGCCAGCAGTTACTCGGGGGGGGCCTCCTACGAGCAGTACTTC. Protein sequence: CASSYSGGASYEQYF.

V is TRBV7-9 and J is TRBJ1-1, with TRBD1 matching 7 bases. The V segment lost 5 bases and the J segment 1 base; nucleotides outside the gene matches: 7. This CDR3 has 15 residues. Germline lookup yields CDR1 SEHNR and CDR2 FQNEAQ (reference sequence). CDR3 in amino acids: CASSGQGVKNTEAFF. For the CDR3, the DNA is TGTGCCAGCAGCGGTCAGGGGGTCAAGAACACTGAAGCTTTCTTT.

The V gene is TRBV9, the J gene TRBJ1-2, with 8 positions matching TRBD1. Looked up from germline, CDR1 is SGDLS and CDR2 is YYNGEE. This CDR3 is 16 amino acids long. V lost 0 bases, J lost 8 bases, and 12 bases stayed unmatched. CDR3 residues: CASSVADRDRFQGYTF. In DNA, the CDR3 is TGTGCCAGCAGCGTAGCCGATAGGGACAGGTTCCAAGGCTACACCTTC. The variable domain in full, with the rest retrieved from reference TRBV9 and TRBJ1-2, is DSGVTQTPKHLITATGQRVTLRCSPRSGDLSVYWYQQSLDQGLQFLIQYYNGEERAKGNILERFSAQQFPDLHSELNLSSLELGDSALYFCASSVADRDRFQGYTFGSGTRLTVV.

The gene calls are TRBV6-1 and TRBJ1-4; 8 bases are a match to TRBD1. Germline loops: CDR1 MNHNS, CDR2 SASEGT. Trimming removed 1 base from V and 5 bases from J; junction bases left unmatched: 3. The CDR3 consists of 15 residues. CDR3 in amino acids: CASSEVRTGNEKLFF. CDR3 DNA sequence: TGTGCCAGCAGTGAAGTCCGGACAGGGAATGAAAAACTGTTTTTT.

This clone came up a few times. The chain couples TRBV15 to TRBJ2-7; 15 positions agree with TRBD2. Germline V gene sequence: CDR1 LNHNV, CDR2 YYDKDF (reference sequence). V was clipped by 8 bases and J by 2 bases; unmatched bases: 1. The CDR3 sequence is 14 residues long. The DNA for the CDR3 is TGTGCCACCGGACTAGCGGGGGGGGCCTACGAGCAGTACTTC. Protein product: CATGLAGGAYEQYF.

This chain connects TRBV15 to TRBJ2-7; 7 bases are shared with TRBD2. The germline V gene encodes CDR1 LNHNV and CDR2 YYDKDF (reference sequence). The V and J ends lost 2 bases and 3 bases, in that order; junction bases with no gene match: 4. The CDR3 length is 14 residues. CDR3 sequence (DNA): TGTGCCACCAGCAGATGGGGGGGATACTACGAGCAGTACTTC. It is translated as CATSRWGGYYEQYF.

This clone showed up just a few times. The CDR3 region has the DNA TGTGCCAGCAGTTCCCGACAGGGACTCGCCTACGAGCAGTACTTC. Its translation: CASSSRQGLAYEQYF. The V call is TRBV27, the J call TRBJ2-7; the D gene is possibly TRBD1 (7 bases). This CDR3 spans 15 amino acids. V lost 4 bases and J lost 2, with 15 bases in between. The germline V gene encodes CDR1 MNHEY and CDR2 SMNVEV (reference sequence).

This clone has a handful of counts. This rearrangement joins TRBV30 to TRBJ1-6; TRBD1 is a possible D gene (6 bases). V lost 1 base to trimming and J lost 8 bases, with 15 bases between them. This CDR3 has 15 residues. Per germline, CDR1 GTSNPN and CDR2 SVGIG (reference sequence). This CDR3 is CAWSDGSRGYSPLHF. CDR3 sequence (DNA): TGTGCCTGGAGTGATGGTTCCAGGGGATATTCACCCCTCCACTTT.

This clone was observed a handful of times. The rearrangement uses TRBV18 and TRBJ2-3, with 7 bases aligning to TRBD1. This CDR3 is built from 16 residues. Germline V CDR1 and CDR2: KGHSH, LQKENI. Trimming took 4 bases from V and 4 from J; bases not matched to a gene: 11. CDR3: CASSQGVKGAADTQYF. In DNA form, the CDR3 reads TGTGCCAGCTCACAGGGAGTCAAGGGGGCAGCAGATACGCAGTATTTT. Full variable domain (outside the CDR3, taken from reference TRBV18 and TRBJ2-3): NAGVMQNPRHLVRRRGQEARLRCSPMKGHSHVYWYRQLPEEGLKFMVYLQKENIIDESGMPKERFSAEFPKEGPSILRIQQVVRGDSAAYFCASSQGVKGAADTQYFGPGTRLTVL.

Only a few counts were recorded for this clone. V is TRBV7-9 and J is TRBJ2-1; perhaps TRBD1 as D (7 bases). The germline V and J ends were trimmed by 6 bases and 11 bases, with 23 bases remaining between them. The CDR3 runs to 15 residues. Looked up from germline, CDR1 is SEHNR and CDR2 is FQNEAQ (reference sequence). CDR3 coding DNA: TGTGCCAGCAGTTTCCCCCTCGGCCAGGGGGGTCAGCAGTTCTTC. Residues: CASSFPLGQGGQQFF.

The table lists this clone with a few counts. V is TRBV29-1 and J is TRBJ1-2; possible D gene TRBD1, 6 bases. The germline V and J ends were trimmed by 0 bases and 1 base, with 21 bases remaining between them. The CDR3 totals 18 residues. Looked up from germline, CDR1 is SQVTM and CDR2 is ANQGSEA. The CDR3 here is CSVEDKDRDKEFNYGYTF. The CDR3, as DNA: TGCAGCGTTGAAGATAAGGATAGGGACAAAGAATTTAACTATGGCTACACCTTC.

This clone was recorded a few times. This CDR3 reads CASSFRTGTEAFF. The DNA for the CDR3 is TGTGCCAGCAGTTTCCGCACAGGCACTGAAGCTTTCTTT. V gene TRBV6-5 combines with J gene TRBJ1-1, with a possible D match to TRBD1 (5 bases). Germline V lookup: CDR1 MNHEY, CDR2 SVGAGI. This CDR3 region has 13 residues. V shed 4 bases and J shed 4 bases, with 10 bases lying between them.

The chain is built from TRBV12-5 and TRBJ1-5; no definite D call. The V gene lost 6 bases and the J gene lost 0 bases, with 9 bases spanning the gap. There are 14 residues in the CDR3. Germline assignment: CDR1 LGHNT and CDR2 FRNRAP. The CDR3 loop reads CASGPPDSNQPQHF. The CDR3, as DNA: TGTGCTAGTGGCCCACCAGATAGCAATCAGCCCCAGCATTTT.